This T cell receptor (beta chain) was captured in a study of T-cell memory formation after mild COVID-19. This clonotype was found many times. Germline V gene lookup returns CDR1 SGHRS and CDR2 YFSETQ. Trimming left V 2 bases short and J 2 bases short, with 11 bases between. The CDR3 totals 15 residues. From the 5' RACE reads, TCRdb called clonotypes with MiXCR, one entry per CDR3 protein. The sample has tens of thousands of distinct CDR3 sequences, 11% seen once. The source material was PBMCs or a T cell subset sorted from them (not recorded which). The sequence was obtained from a man aged 18-30 years who had mild COVID-19 (a few samples of this study predate the infection). Cell type and time point are not known. This sequence joins TRBV5-1 and TRBJ2-1; D is ambiguous. Here the CDR3 reads CASSFDGSPYNEQFF. The CDR3 DNA is TGCGCCAGCAGCTTTGACGGGTCCCCCTACAATGAGCAGTTCTTC.